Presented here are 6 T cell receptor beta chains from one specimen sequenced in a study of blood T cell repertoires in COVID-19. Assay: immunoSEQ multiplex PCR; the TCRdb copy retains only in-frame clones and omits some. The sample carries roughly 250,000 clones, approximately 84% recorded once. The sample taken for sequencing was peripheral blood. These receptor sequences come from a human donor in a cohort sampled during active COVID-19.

CDR3 loop: CASSDTSGGDNEQFF. CDR3 DNA sequence: TGTGCCAGCAGCGATACTAGCGGGGGAGACAATGAGCAGTTCTTC. This chain connects TRBV7-6 to TRBJ2-1, with 11 bases identical to TRBD2. This CDR3 spans 15 amino acids. Germline loops: CDR1 SGHVS, CDR2 FNYEAQ. Trimming removed 5 bases from V and 5 bases from J; junction bases left unmatched: 5.

The CDR3: CASSYWTGSPEAFF. CDR3 DNA: TGTGCCAGCAGCTACTGGACAGGGTCTCCTGAAGCTTTCTTT. This chain uses TRBV7-2 with TRBJ1-1, with 8 positions matching TRBD1. After removal of 4 bases from V and 6 bases from J, the junction contained 7 bases not matched to a gene. Looked up from germline, CDR1 is SGHTA and CDR2 is FQGNSA. CDR3 size: 14 residues.

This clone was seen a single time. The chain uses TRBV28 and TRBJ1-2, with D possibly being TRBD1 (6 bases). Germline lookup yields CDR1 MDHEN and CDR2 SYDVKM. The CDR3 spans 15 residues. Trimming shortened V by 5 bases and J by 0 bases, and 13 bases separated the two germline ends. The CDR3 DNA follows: TGTGCCAGCAGTCAGGGGACGGCAGCTAACTATGGCTACACCTTC. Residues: CASSQGTAANYGYTF.

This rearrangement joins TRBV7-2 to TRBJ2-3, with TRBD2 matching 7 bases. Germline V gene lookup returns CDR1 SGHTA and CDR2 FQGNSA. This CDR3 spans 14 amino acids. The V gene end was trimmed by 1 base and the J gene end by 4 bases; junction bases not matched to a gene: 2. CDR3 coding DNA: TGTGCCAGCAGCTTAGGCGCGGGAGCAGATACGCAGTATTTT. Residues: CASSLGAGADTQYF. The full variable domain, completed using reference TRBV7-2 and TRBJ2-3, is GAGVSQSPSNKVTEKGKDVELRCDPISGHTALYWYRQSLGQGLEFLIYFQGNSAPDKSGLPSDRFSAERTGGSVSTLTIQRTQQEDSAVYLCASSLGAGADTQYFGPGTRLTVL.

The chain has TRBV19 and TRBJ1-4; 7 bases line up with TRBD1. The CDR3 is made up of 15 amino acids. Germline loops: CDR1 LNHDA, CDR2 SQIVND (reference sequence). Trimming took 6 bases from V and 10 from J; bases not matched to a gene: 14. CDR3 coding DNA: TGTGCCAGTAGCGCAACGGACTTCCAGGGGGGAAAACTGTTTTTT. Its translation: CASSATDFQGGKLFF.

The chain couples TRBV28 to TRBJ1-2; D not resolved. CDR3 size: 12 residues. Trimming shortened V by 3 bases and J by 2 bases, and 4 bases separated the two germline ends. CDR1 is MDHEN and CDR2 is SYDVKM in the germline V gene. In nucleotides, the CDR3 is TGTGCCAGCAGTTTCCTAAACTATGGCTACACCTTC. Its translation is CASSFLNYGYTF.